This T cell receptor beta chain was observed in a study of shared clonotypes between healthy human individuals. The germline CDR1 and CDR2 sequences are KGHSH and LQKENI. Trimming stripped 5 bases from V and 11 bases from J, with 18 bases between. The CDR3 is made up of 13 amino acids. All the donors were Caucasian adults who lived in Nashville, Tennessee. Repertoires were generated with immunoSEQ multiplex PCR, while TCRdb's copy carries only in-frame clones and drops some. Here the sample spans fewer than 600,000 clones, roughly 77% being singletons. Sequenced sample: PBMCs. This chain connects TRBV18 to TRBJ2-5; perhaps TRBD2 as D (6 bases). The TCR originated in a middle-aged woman in good health. Some clones in this sample may be carry-over from other donors' samples. The CDR3 sequence is CASSSGVPREQYF. For the CDR3, the DNA is TGTGCCAGCTCATCCGGGGTCCCTCGGGAGCAGTACTTC.